This TCR beta chain was identified during a study of radiotherapy plus CTLA-4 blockade in lung cancer. Sequencing was performed with immunoSEQ multiplex PCR; in TCRdb, only in-frame clones are kept and a portion is missing. The table records around 45,000 clones, 60% to 70% of them present only once. The CDR3 is made up of 16 amino acids. V shed 2 bases and J 5 bases; nucleotides not matched to a gene: 10. Per germline, CDR1 MNHEY and CDR2 SMNVEV (reference sequence). The sample in question was peripheral blood, obtained from a patient treated with radiotherapy plus ipilimumab. This TCR was recovered from a human donor with non-small cell lung cancer who had a partial response to radiotherapy plus ipilimumab. This chain connects TRBV27 to TRBJ2-3, with 7 bases that match TRBD2. This chain's CDR3 is CASSLQMSGEEDTQYF. The CDR3 DNA follows: TGTGCCAGCAGTTTACAGATGAGCGGGGAAGAAGATACGCAGTATTTT.